Only a few counts were recorded for the clone carrying this T cell receptor beta chain. Its antigen is not known. None of the patients had undergone any treatment ahead of thyroid surgery. This entry is derived from a study of metastatic and nonmetastatic thyroid tumors. About the research overall: Across peripheral blood and tumor or nodule tissue samples taken from malignant and benign thyroid patients, the repertoires were compared with one another.

Regarding the study as a whole: In blood and tumor, TCR beta diversity was reportedly significantly higher in malignant thyroid tumors than in benign nodules.

In the original processing: Built for papillary thyroid cancer, a distant-metastasis classifier drew on CDR3 differences across clinicopathological groups. TCRdb reanalyzed the PCR reads via MiXCR. These V and J calls originate from TCRdb's pipeline instead of the authors' own analysis. The sample lists about 46,000 clones; 24% were seen once. The material sequenced was blood. The sequence was obtained from a male donor with papillary thyroid cancer or a benign thyroid nodule (not recorded which). Some clones in this sample may be carry-over from other donors' samples.

The CDR3 spells CASDRADGGYTF. CDR3 coding DNA: TGTGCCAGTGACAGGGCTGATGGGGGCTACACCTTC. This chain uses TRBV28 with TRBJ1-2; 7 bases agree with TRBD1. This CDR3 comprises 12 residues. CDR1 MDHEN and CDR2 SYDVKM come from the germline V gene. The junction had 9 bases not matched to a gene; V was cut back by 9 bases and J by 8 bases.